Presented here are 30 T cell receptor beta chains from one specimen sequenced in a study of T cells in Graves' hyperthyroidism and ophthalmopathy. The TCR beta CDR3 regions underwent amplification using RNA transcripts as the source. The HTBI set primed first-round TCR CDR3 RT-PCR. TCRdb independently ran MiXCR on the multiplex PCR reads; one entry per CDR3 protein. The repertoire includes 200,000 to 300,000 distinct CDR3 sequences, roughly a quarter of them detected once, and roughly a third sits in the top ten. Sequencing was carried out using blood. The receptors come from a woman aged 40 to 50 with Graves' ophthalmopathy.

This clonotype has ten or more counts. The chain joins TRBV19 to TRBJ1-1; TRBD1 matches at 10 bases. This CDR3 has 14 residues. Germline V CDR1 and CDR2: LNHDA, SQIVND (reference sequence). Trimming took 7 bases from V and 3 from J; bases not matched to a gene: 5. CDR3 DNA: TGTGCCAGTAAGGACAGGGGGAGGCACACTGAAGCTTTCTTT. Translating it yields CASKDRGRHTEAFF.

As for this clonotype: A junction boundary mismatches the germline segment, possibly from a read error. The chain employs TRBV7-9 and TRBJ2-1, with D unresolved. Germline CDR1 SEHNR, CDR2 FQNEAQ (reference sequence). CDR3 length equals 12 residues. The CDR3 spells CVSSSAYNEQFF. The CDR3 coding sequence is TGTGTCAGCAGCTCAGCCTACAATGAGCAGTTCTTC.

As to this clonotype: Lacking the conserved final phenylalanine or tryptophan, this CDR3 likely reflects a read error. The chain joins TRBV6-1 to TRBJ2-7, with D uncertain. This CDR3 comprises 14 residues. CDR1 is MNHNS and CDR2 is SASEGT in the germline V gene. Trimming removed 7 bases at V and 3 bases at J, with 16 bases between. CDR3 residues: CASTRDPRGYEQYL. Here the CDR3 DNA reads TGTGCCAGCACCAGAGACCCAAGAGGCTACGAGCAGTACCTC.

This clonotype appeared a single time. V gene TRBV11-2 combines with J gene TRBJ2-5, with D perhaps matching TRBD2 (6 bases). The CDR3 spans 15 residues. The germline gives CDR1 SGHAT, CDR2 FQNNGV. Between the trimmed V and J ends, which lost 5 bases and 5 bases, there was a span of 18 bases. The CDR3 region is CASSPGPAAGETQYF. The DNA of the CDR3 is TGTGCCAGCAGCCCCGGGCCCGCCGCGGGGGAGACCCAGTACTTC.

This clonotype came up many times. V is TRBV20-1 and J is TRBJ2-5; TRBD2 aligns across 9 bases. The CDR3 has 16 residues. V was pared by 1 base and J by 0 bases, with 6 bases of the junction left unmatched. The germline V gene has CDR1 DFQATT and CDR2 SNEGSKA (reference sequence). CDR3 in amino acids: CSARGTSAIHQETQYF. The CDR3 DNA follows: TGCAGTGCTAGAGGGACTAGCGCCATACACCAAGAGACCCAGTACTTC.

The sample holds many counts of this clonotype. The chain has TRBV6-2 or TRBV6-3 and TRBJ2-7; 11 bases are a match to TRBD2. The V and J ends lost 5 bases and 2 bases, in that order; junction bases with no gene match: 14. Germline V gene sequence: CDR1 MNHEY, CDR2 SVGEGT. The CDR3 extends over 18 amino acids. The CDR3 loop is CASSPQFLAGGRAYEQYF. The CDR3 nucleotides read TGTGCCAGCAGTCCCCAATTCTTAGCGGGAGGGAGGGCCTACGAGCAGTACTTC.

This clonotype came up many times. The J gene is TRBJ2-5, the V gene TRBV24-1; D may correspond to TRBD1 or TRBD2 (5 bases each). Trimming stripped 3 bases from V and 1 base from J, with 14 bases between. The CDR3 length is 16 residues. The germline gives CDR1 KGHDR, CDR2 SFDVKD. The CDR3 region has the DNA TGTGCCACCAGTGATCGGCGGCAGGGAGTCCAAGAGACCCAGTACTTC. Translating gives CATSDRRQGVQETQYF.

The chain couples TRBV5-4 to TRBJ1-5; D not certain. This CDR3 has 18 amino acids. The germline CDR1 and CDR2 sequences are SGHNT and YYREEE (reference sequence). V lost 0 bases, J lost 3 bases, and 19 bases lay in between. Here the CDR3 reads CASSLAYSGGSYNQPQHF. CDR3 coding DNA: TGTGCCAGCAGCTTGGCCTATTCCGGTGGCAGTTACAATCAGCCCCAGCATTTT.

This clonotype was found a few times. V is TRBV12-3 or TRBV12-4 and J is TRBJ1-1; possible D gene TRBD1, 6 bases. Deletions cut 7 bases from V and 3 bases from J, with 12 bases between. The CDR3 has 13 residues. The CDR3 DNA reads TGTGCCAGCACGCTAGGGGGTTACACTGAAGCTTTCTTT. It encodes CASTLGGYTEAFF.

This clonotype was recorded many times. The junction and the germline gene differ at one end; a read error may be behind it. This chain joins TRBV5-1 and TRBJ2-7; 7 bases line up with TRBD2. The CDR3 is 15 residues long. The germline CDR1 and CDR2 sequences are SGHRS and YFSETQ. DNA for the CDR3: TGCGCCAGCAGCTCTCGGGACTACGGGCGCTACGGGCAGTACTTC. Its protein product is CASSSRDYGRYGQYF.

This clonotype appeared many times. The V gene is TRBV2, the J gene TRBJ2-1; either TRBD1 or TRBD2 may fit D (5 bases each). The germline CDR1 and CDR2 sequences are SNHLY and FYNNEI. Trimming removed 7 bases from V and 7 bases from J, with 17 bases in between. The CDR3 totals 14 residues. The DNA for the CDR3 is TGTGCCAGCATGAGGGGTAGAGGGCGGAATGAGCAGTTCTTC. It encodes CASMRGRGRNEQFF. The full variable domain, in which reference TRBV2 and TRBJ2-1 provide the parts outside the CDR3, is EPEVTQTPSHQVTQMGQEVILRCVPISNHLYFYWYRQILGQKVEFLVSFYNNEISEKSEIFDDQFSVERPDGSNFTLKIRSTKLEDSAMYFCASMRGRGRNEQFFGPGTRLTVL.

This clonotype was detected many times. The rearrangement links TRBV24-1 to TRBJ2-3; unclear D gene. Looked up from germline, CDR1 is KGHDR and CDR2 is SFDVKD. The CDR3 covers 15 residues. V was clipped by 1 base and J by 4 bases, with 11 bases between them. The CDR3 spells CATSDFESDADTQYF. The CDR3, as DNA: TGTGCCACCAGTGATTTCGAGTCGGATGCAGATACGCAGTATTTT.

The chain has TRBV4-2 and TRBJ2-7; 11 bases match TRBD1. The CDR3 is made up of 16 amino acids. V was clipped by 4 bases and J by 3 bases; unmatched bases: 8. Germline lookup yields CDR1 LGHNA and CDR2 YNFKEQ. The CDR3 sequence is CASSRLAGTGGYEQYF. The CDR3 DNA reads TGTGCCAGCAGCCGCCTCGCCGGGACAGGGGGCTACGAGCAGTACTTC.

Ten or more counts support this clonotype. The genes are TRBV6-4 and TRBJ2-3; 8 bases line up with TRBD1. The germline CDR1 and CDR2 sequences are MRHNA and SNTAGT. The CDR3 covers 21 residues. V dropped 9 bases and J dropped 0; count of bases not matched to a gene: 26. CDR3 in amino acids: CASPHTKQGVKGAASTDTQYF. The CDR3 bases are TGTGCCAGTCCACATACCAAACAGGGGGTTAAGGGAGCGGCAAGCACAGATACGCAGTATTTT.

This clonotype was found many times. The chain uses TRBV6-5 and TRBJ1-6; no clear D. Trimming cost V 2 bases and J 7 bases, with 12 bases left between them. Per germline, CDR1 MNHEY and CDR2 SVGAGI. This CDR3 spans 15 amino acids. CDR3 residues: CASSYVAGENSPLHF. The CDR3, as DNA: TGTGCCAGCAGTTACGTGGCAGGAGAGAATTCACCCCTCCACTTT.

This rearrangement joins TRBV28 to TRBJ2-6; the D is unclear. V was cut by 4 bases and J by 1 base, with 11 bases left in between. The length of the CDR3 is 16 residues. Germline values: CDR1 MDHEN, CDR2 SYDVKM. For the CDR3, the DNA is TGTGCCAGCAGTTATTCCCTGGGTTCTGGGGCCAACGTCCTGACTTTC. Its translation: CASSYSLGSGANVLTF.

A single count supports this clonotype. Mismatch with germline at one junction end may stem from a read error. The chain couples TRBV6-1 to TRBJ1-3; D is uncertain. Germline V gene lookup returns CDR1 MNHNS and CDR2 SASEGT. The CDR3 spans 13 residues. The CDR3 loop is CASSVLYRVFAHF. In DNA, the CDR3 is TGTGCCAGCAGTGTCCTTTACCGGGTTTTCGCGCATTTT.

This clonotype was found many times. This chain links TRBV28 with TRBJ1-3; TRBD1 matches at 7 bases. The germline CDR1 and CDR2 sequences are MDHEN and SYDVKM. Trimming removed 7 bases from V and 6 bases from J; junction bases left unmatched: 9. The CDR3 totals 14 residues. The CDR3 nucleotides are TGTGCCAGCAAACCGGGACAGAGAGTAAACACCATATATTTT. Amino acids: CASKPGQRVNTIYF.

A remark on this clonotype: The junction does not match germline at one end; this may be a read error. The V and J genes are TRBV12-3 or TRBV12-4 and TRBJ2-5; D not certain. The CDR3 contains 14 residues. DNA of the CDR3: TGTGCCAGCAGGCAATACAGAGCCCAAGAGACACAGTACTTC. Protein: CASRQYRAQETQYF.

At least ten counts were recorded for this clonotype. The chain recombines TRBV15 with TRBJ1-1; tentatively, D is TRBD1 (5 bases). Germline V CDR1 and CDR2: LNHNV, YYDKDF (reference sequence). The CDR3 length is 13 residues. The V end was cut by 5 bases, the J end by 3 bases, with 10 bases between. The CDR3 region is CATSEQADTEAFF. CDR3 sequence (DNA): TGTGCCACCAGCGAACAGGCAGACACTGAAGCTTTCTTT.

This chain uses TRBV15 with TRBJ1-1; D unclear. The CDR3 contains 16 residues. Trimming cost V 0 bases and J 0 bases, with 11 bases left between them. Germline assignment: CDR1 LNHNV and CDR2 YYDKDF (reference sequence). The CDR3 region is CATSRDPWQLNTEAFF. DNA of the CDR3: TGTGCCACCAGCAGAGATCCCTGGCAGCTGAACACTGAAGCTTTCTTT.

This clonotype was picked up many times. The J gene is TRBJ2-5, the V gene TRBV6-5; the match to TRBD1 covers 9 bases. V shed 5 bases and J 4 bases; nucleotides not matched to a gene: 5. The length of the CDR3 is 14 residues. The germline V gene has CDR1 MNHEY and CDR2 SVGAGI. This chain's CDR3 is CASSPTGGPETQYF. The DNA of the CDR3 is TGTGCCAGCAGTCCTACAGGGGGCCCAGAGACCCAGTACTTC.

This chain uses TRBV7-6 with TRBJ2-5; D tentatively reads TRBD1 or TRBD2 (5 bases each). Deletions cut 3 bases from V and 6 bases from J, with 14 bases between. The germline CDR1 and CDR2 sequences are SGHVS and FNYEAQ. This CDR3 has 14 residues. In nucleotides, the CDR3 is TGTGCCAGCAGCTTCCCGGGACCCAAGAAGACCCAGTACTTC. Its translation: CASSFPGPKKTQYF.

This clonotype was detected many times. The chain joins TRBV29-1 to TRBJ2-7; TRBD2 is a possible D gene (5 bases). CDR1 and CDR2 (germline): SQVTM, ANQGSEA. The CDR3 loop spans 15 amino acids. Trimming cost V 1 base and J 0 bases, with 13 bases left between them. CDR3 in DNA: TGCAGCGTTGAAGGGCCAGCGGAGAGCTCCTACGAGCAGTACTTC. Protein sequence: CSVEGPAESSYEQYF.

This clonotype was observed at least ten times. CDR3 in amino acids: CASSSNLGGGQPQHF. The CDR3 nucleotides are TGTGCCAGCAGTTCGAACCTCGGAGGGGGGCAGCCCCAGCATTTT. The genes are TRBV6-5 and TRBJ1-5; maybe TRBD1 (6 bases). CDR3 length: 15 amino acids. V was shortened by 4 bases and J by 7 bases, with 17 bases between the two germline ends. The germline CDR1 and CDR2 sequences are MNHEY and SVGAGI.

There are many counts of this clonotype. The chain has TRBV15 and TRBJ2-5; D gene uncertain. Germline V gene lookup returns CDR1 LNHNV and CDR2 YYDKDF (reference sequence). This CDR3 has 16 amino acids. V lost 0 bases and J lost 2, with 13 bases in between. CDR3 amino acids: CATSREVGTLQETQYF. CDR3 DNA sequence: TGTGCCACCAGCAGAGAGGTGGGCACCCTACAAGAGACCCAGTACTTC.

Ten or more counts support this clonotype. The chain joins TRBV27 to TRBJ2-2; no clear D. The CDR3 sequence is 15 residues long. V was shortened by 0 bases and J by 6 bases, with 11 bases between the two germline ends. In germline, CDR1 is MNHEY, CDR2 SMNVEV (reference sequence). CDR3 coding DNA: TGTGCCAGCAGTTTATCGTACCAGGAGTCCGGGGAGCTGTTTTTT. The encoded protein is CASSLSYQESGELFF.

Many counts were recorded for this clonotype. The V and J genes are TRBV5-1 and TRBJ2-5; D might be TRBD1 (5 bases). The CDR3 totals 14 residues. Per the germline V gene, CDR1 is SGHRS and CDR2 is YFSETQ. V was clipped by 4 bases and J by 1 base, with 11 bases between them. The DNA of the CDR3 is TGCGCCAGCAGCCTCCTAGGGGCCCAAGAGACCCAGTACTTC. It is translated as CASSLLGAQETQYF.

The chain employs TRBV30 and TRBJ1-3; 7 bases line up with TRBD1. V shed 5 bases, J shed 0 bases, and the junction held 13 bases outside the gene matches. The CDR3 is 17 amino acids. Per the germline V gene, CDR1 is GTSNPN and CDR2 is SVGIG (reference sequence). CDR3: CAWERDSATFSGNTIYF. The CDR3 DNA is TGTGCCTGGGAGAGGGACAGCGCGACGTTCTCTGGAAACACCATATATTTT.

This rearrangement joins TRBV6-1 to TRBJ2-5; TRBD1 agrees at 10 bases. Germline V CDR1 and CDR2: MNHNS, SASEGT. The CDR3 has 15 residues. The V segment lost 2 bases and the J segment 5 bases; nucleotides outside the gene matches: 5. CDR3 in DNA: TGTGCCAGCAGTGAAAGGGAGGGACAGGGGGAGACCCAGTACTTC. Its protein product is CASSEREGQGETQYF.